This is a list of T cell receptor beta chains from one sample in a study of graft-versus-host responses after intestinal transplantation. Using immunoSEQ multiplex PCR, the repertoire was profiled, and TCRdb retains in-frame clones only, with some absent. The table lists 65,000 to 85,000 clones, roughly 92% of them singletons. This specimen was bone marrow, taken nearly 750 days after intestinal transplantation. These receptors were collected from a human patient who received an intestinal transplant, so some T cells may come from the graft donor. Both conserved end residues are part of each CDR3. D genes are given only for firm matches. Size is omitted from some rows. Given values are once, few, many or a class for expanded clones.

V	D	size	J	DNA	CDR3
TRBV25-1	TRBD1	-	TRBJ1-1	TGTGCCAGCAGGACCCAAAACCGACACCGGACAGGTGAAGCTTTCTTT	CASRTQNRHRTGEAFF
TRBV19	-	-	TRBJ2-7	TGTGCCAGTATGGACAGATCAAGCTCCTACGAGCAGTACTTC	CASMDRSSSYEQYF
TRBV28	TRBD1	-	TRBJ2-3	TGTGCCAGCAGTTTCGTACAACAGGGGGGCACAGATACGCAGTATTTT	CASSFVQQGGTDTQYF
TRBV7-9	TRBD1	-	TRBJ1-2	TGTGCCAGCAGCTTAGTCCCCGGGACAGGGGTAAATGGCTACACCTTC	CASSLVPGTGVNGYTF
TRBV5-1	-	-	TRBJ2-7	TGCGCCAGCAGCTCCCGTCAAAAAACAGGAATAAGCTCCCCCTACGAGCAGTACTTC	CASSSRQKTGISSPYEQYF
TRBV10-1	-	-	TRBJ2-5	TGCGCCAGCGGTAGCGGAAGGGGGGAGACCCAGTACTTC	CASGSGRGETQYF
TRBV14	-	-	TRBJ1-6	TGTGCCAGCAGCCAAGTGATCTGGGGACCACCCCTCCACTTT	CASSQVIWGPPLHF
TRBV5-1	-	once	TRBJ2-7	TGCGCCAGCATCCCGGATGGGCGATTCGAGCAGTACTTC	CASIPDGRFEQYF
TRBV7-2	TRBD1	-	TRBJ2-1	TGTGCCAGCAGCGGGGGACAGGGGGCCCAGGCGGCGTTCTTC	CASSGGQGAQAAFF
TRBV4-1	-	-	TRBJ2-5	TGCGCCAGCAGCCCCCGCGACAGGTACCAAGAGACCCAGTACTTC	CASSPRDRYQETQYF
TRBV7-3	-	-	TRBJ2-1	TGTGCCAGCAGCTTAGGTGTAGATAGCGTCTACAATGAGCAGTTCTTC	CASSLGVDSVYNEQFF
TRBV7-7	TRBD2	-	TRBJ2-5	TGTGCCAGCAGCCAACACCCTCCGGGACTAGCGGGGGGGCCGGGGGAGACCCAGTACTTC	CASSQHPPGLAGGPGETQYF
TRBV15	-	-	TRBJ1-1	TGTGCCACCAGCAGAGATCCCACAGCCATGAACACTGAAGCTTTCTTT	CATSRDPTAMNTEAFF
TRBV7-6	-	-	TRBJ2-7	TGTGCCAGCAGCCCCCCTGGGGGACACGAGCAGTACTTC	CASSPPGGHEQYF
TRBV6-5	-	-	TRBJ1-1	TGTGCCAGCAGTTACTCGACTGGTTCTGGAGCTTTCTTT	CASSYSTGSGAFF
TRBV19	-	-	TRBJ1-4	TGTGCCAGTAGTTGGGGCGGGGGATCCAATGAAAAACTGTTTTTT	CASSWGGGSNEKLFF
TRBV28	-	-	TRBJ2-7	TGTGCCAGCAGCGGGACCCGAGGGTCCTACGAGCAGTACTTC	CASSGTRGSYEQYF
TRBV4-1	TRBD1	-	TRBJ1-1	TGCGCCAGCAGCCAAGTAACCAGGGGGCCCACTGAAGCTTTCTTT	CASSQVTRGPTEAFF
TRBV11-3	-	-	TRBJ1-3	TGTGCCAGCAGCCCAGGGTTTGGAAACACCATATATTTT	CASSPGFGNTIYF
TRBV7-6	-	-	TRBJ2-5	TGTGCCAGCAGCGACAAATGGACCGTTAGGGACCAAGAGACCCAGTACTTC	CASSDKWTVRDQETQYF
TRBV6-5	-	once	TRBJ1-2	TGTGCCAGCAGCCGCGATAACCTGGGCTACACCTTC	CASSRDNLGYTF
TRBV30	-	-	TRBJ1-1	TGTGCCTTTTTCCTTTTTGAGACTGAAGCTTTCTTT	CAFFLFETEAFF
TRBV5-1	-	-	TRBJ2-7	TGCGCCAGCAGCTTGCCGACAGAGACCTACGAGCAGTACTTC	CASSLPTETYEQYF
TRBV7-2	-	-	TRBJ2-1	TGTGCCAGCAGCCCACAGCCAGGGGTCCCCTACAATGAGCAGTTCTTC	CASSPQPGVPYNEQFF
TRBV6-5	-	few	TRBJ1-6	TGTGCCAGCCGGACCTCAGGGGCTAGACTTTTTACCCTCCACTTT	CASRTSGARLFTLHF
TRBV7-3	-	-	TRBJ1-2	TGTGCCAGCAGCTTAACGTTGGGACGCCAAATTTTC	CASSLTLGRQIF
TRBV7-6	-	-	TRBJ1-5	TGTGCCAGCAGCTTAGACGAACGGGAGCCCCAGCATTTT	CASSLDEREPQHF
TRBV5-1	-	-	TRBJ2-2	TGCGCCAGCAGCTTGGGGGTCACCGGGGAGCTGTTTTTT	CASSLGVTGELFF
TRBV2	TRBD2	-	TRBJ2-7	TGTGCCAGCAGTGGACCGGGACTAGGCACCTACGAGCAGTACTTC	CASSGPGLGTYEQYF
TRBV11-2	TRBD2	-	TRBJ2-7	TGTGCCAGCAGCTTAGTTGGGCAGGGAGGGTCCTACGAGCAGTACTTC	CASSLVGQGGSYEQYF
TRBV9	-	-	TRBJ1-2	TGTGCCAGCAGCTTAACCTCCGGGGGGCTAAATGGCTACACCTTC	CASSLTSGGLNGYTF
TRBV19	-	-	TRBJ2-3	TGTGCCAGTAGTATCTGGACTGGTGGCACAGATACGCAGTATTTT	CASSIWTGGTDTQYF
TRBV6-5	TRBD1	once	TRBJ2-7	TGTGCCAGCAGTTACGGTACAGGGGGGAGGGAGCAGTACTTC	CASSYGTGGREQYF
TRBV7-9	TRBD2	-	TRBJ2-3	TGTGCCAGCAGCTCTTATCGGGGGGGCCCGGAAACAGATACGCAGTATTTT	CASSSYRGGPETDTQYF
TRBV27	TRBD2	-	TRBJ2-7	TGTGCCAGCAGTCCCGAACTAGCGGTTCCCTACGAGCAGTACTTC	CASSPELAVPYEQYF
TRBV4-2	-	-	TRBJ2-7	TGTGCCAGCAGCCAAGATGGTCAGTCCTACGAGCAGTACTTC	CASSQDGQSYEQYF
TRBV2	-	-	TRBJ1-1	TGTGCCAGCAGTGTACAGGTGAACACTGAAGCTTTCTTT	CASSVQVNTEAFF
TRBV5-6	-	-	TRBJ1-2	TGTGCCAGCACCCCTCAGGGCCTCTATGGCTACACCTTC	CASTPQGLYGYTF
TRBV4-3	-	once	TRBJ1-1	TGCGCCAGCAGCCAAGGGACAGCCACTGAAGCTTTCTTT	CASSQGTATEAFF
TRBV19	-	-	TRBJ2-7	TGTGCCAGTAGTTGGGACTCGGACCCCTACGAGCAGTACTTC	CASSWDSDPYEQYF
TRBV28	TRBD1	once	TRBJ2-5	TGTGCCAGCGACAGGGGGCGAAGCGAGACCCAGTACTTC	CASDRGRSETQYF
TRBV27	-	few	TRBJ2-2	TGTGCCAGCAGTTTTGGACGAGATGCCGGGGAGCTGTTTTTT	CASSFGRDAGELFF
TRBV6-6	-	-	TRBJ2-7	TGTGCCAGCAGCGGGGGTCGGCTAGCCTCCTACGAGCAGTACTTC	CASSGGRLASYEQYF
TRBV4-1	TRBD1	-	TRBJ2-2	TGCGCCAGCAGCCCAAACACAGGGGTCACCGGGGAGCTGTTTTTT	CASSPNTGVTGELFF
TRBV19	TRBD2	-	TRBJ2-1	TGTGCCAGTAGTATAGCGGGAGGGCACGATGAGCAGTTCTTC	CASSIAGGHDEQFF
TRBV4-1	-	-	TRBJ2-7	TGCGCCAGCAGCCAAGGAAGGGGGGGGAACTCCTACGAGCAGTACTTC	CASSQGRGGNSYEQYF